Listed below are T cell receptor beta chains from one sample, sequenced in a study of blood T cell repertoires in COVID-19. Produced via immunoSEQ multiplex PCR; TCRdb's table is partial and in-frame only. The sample has more than 250,000 clones; over 70% are singletons. The source material was peripheral blood. The origin of the receptors is a woman aged 45-59 years with acute or convalescent COVID-19. CDR3s leave out the opening cysteine and the closing phenylalanine or tryptophan. The order of the fields is J gene, V gene, CDR3 protein.

TRBJ1-1	TRBV28	ASTADRGSEAF
TRBJ2-2	TRBV7-8	ASSLRTGELF
TRBJ2-3	TRBV4-3	ASSQDSIAGVSGGGHTQY
TRBJ2-5	TRBV24-1	ATSPTGTSGRETQY
TRBJ1-1	TRBV27	ASYAQGAGNTEAF
TRBJ2-1	TRBV6-2/TRBV6-3	ASSRDRVNEQF
TRBJ2-7	TRBV7-2	ASSPTGSLSYEQY
TRBJ2-7	TRBV27	ASTGVDWWGEPEQY
TRBJ1-5	TRBV19	ASKGQGNSNQPQH
TRBJ1-6	TRBV7-9	ASRRTGVSYNSPLH
TRBJ1-1	TRBV2	ASNDGQGGEAF
TRBJ2-3	TRBV14	ASSLKRETQY
TRBJ1-1	TRBV29-1	SVRTGDFMNTEAF
TRBJ2-7	TRBV5-8	ASSLSGSFTYEQY
TRBJ2-5	TRBV3-1/TRBV3-2	AISRGGGETQY
TRBJ1-6	TRBV3-1/TRBV3-2	ASSAAGGNNSPLH
TRBJ2-1	TRBV6-4	ASSDSTSGNNEQF
TRBJ2-5	TRBV10-3	AIRVGSEGLGTQY
TRBJ1-2	TRBV6-4	ASSEPGKRGGYT
TRBJ2-1	TRBV14	ASSLKERAAYNEQF
TRBJ2-2	TRBV7-2	ASSFVGDTGELF
TRBJ1-1	TRBV5-1	ASSGTGVVTEAF
TRBJ2-3	TRBV18	ASSPQAAGGADTQY
TRBJ1-1	TRBV6-8	ASSRRGGLSTEAF
TRBJ1-1	TRBV5-4	ASSLDGGGTEAF
TRBJ1-5	TRBV6-1	ASNPGTGINQPQH
TRBJ2-7	TRBV6-5	ASRRESYYEQY
TRBJ2-3	TRBV11-3	ASSSPGALTSTDTQY
TRBJ2-7	TRBV18	ASSGGLAGWEQY
TRBJ2-3	TRBV27	ASSPGVAGSADTQY
TRBJ1-1	TRBV11-2	ASSRLGRTEAF
TRBJ2-7	TRBV27	ASSQPGQNYYEQY
TRBJ2-5	TRBV25-1	ASRVGQETQY
TRBJ1-4	TRBV19	ASSINRGEKLF
TRBJ1-2	TRBV9	ASSLGQGVYYGYT
TRBJ2-3	TRBV27	ASSPQTDTQY
TRBJ2-2	TRBV9	ASSVLRDANTGELF
TRBJ2-3	TRBV27	ARLLAGSTDTQY
TRBJ1-1	TRBV9	ASSLHDLGQTNTEAF
TRBJ1-2	TRBV30	AWSVGTGQRFYGYT
TRBJ1-1	TRBV9	ASSVGTGLRTEAF
TRBJ2-3	TRBV7-2	ASSSLGMGTDTQY
TRBJ1-6	TRBV7-8	ASTASVFETGTNSPLH
TRBJ2-1	TRBV9	ASSAGTLNEQF
TRBJ1-4	TRBV19	ASAGGATNEKLF
TRBJ1-4	TRBV18	ASSSDSLNEKLF
TRBJ2-2	TRBV4-1	ASSRKNQGLAGIGAAGELF
TRBJ1-1	TRBV9	ASSVTARDTEAF
TRBJ2-7	TRBV11-1	ASSPSSYSYEQY